This T cell receptor beta chain was identified during a study of CD8 T cells in Susac syndrome. Study outcomes and limitations: There was no clonal expansion in the CD4+ T cell repertoires of Susac syndrome.

The CDR3 loop spans 11 amino acids. Germline CDR1 and CDR2: DFQATT and SNEGSKA (reference sequence). The germline V and J ends were trimmed by 8 bases and 4 bases, with 10 bases remaining between them. RNA, at about 0.45 to 1 ug, was reverse transcribed with random hexamers. TCRdb itself ran the immunoSEQ multiplex PCR reads through MiXCR, one entry per CDR3 protein. The data hold 80,000 or so distinct CDR3 sequences, with around 93% observed a single time. Concerning this clonotype itself: Its antigen is not identified.

This TCR came from a human donor with Susac syndrome. V and J are TRBV20-1 and TRBJ2-3, with D uncertain. Specimen: CD4+ T cells from PBMCs. CDR3 in amino acids: CSSPVADTQYF. The CDR3 DNA reads as TGCAGTTCCCCTGTGGCAGATACGCAGTATTTT.